This TCR beta chain was recovered during a study of CXCR3-negative and CXCR3-positive naive CD8 T cells. The germline V gene encodes CDR1 SNHLY and CDR2 FYNNEI. The CDR3 extends over 20 amino acids. The sorter processed each CD8+ T cell subset in triplicate at some 330,000 cells apiece. It was by 5' RACE with UMI labels that the TRB cDNA libraries were prepared. TCRdb re-called the 5' RACE reads, yielding one record per CDR3 amino acid sequence without DNA. This table holds 100,000 to 150,000 distinct CDR3 sequences. Sequences were obtained from naive CXCR3- CD8+ T cells from blood. Subset of the sample: CD45RO-CCR7+CD27+CD95- naive CD8+ T cells lacking CXCR3 (TNR3-). The TCR comes from a human donor in good health. Some clones in this sample may be carry-over from other donors' samples. This chain uses TRBV2 with TRBJ1-6; the TRBD1 assignment by TCRdb is unverifiable without DNA. This chain's CDR3 is CASSEDGAGTAWAGNSPLHF. The complete variable domain, with remaining parts taken from reference TRBV2 and TRBJ1-6, reads EPEVTQTPSHQVTQMGQEVILRCVPISNHLYFYWYRQILGQKVEFLVSFYNNEISEKSEIFDDQFSVERPDGSNFTLKIRSTKLEDSAMYFCASSEDGAGTAWAGNSPLHFGNGTRLTVT.